These T cell receptor beta chains were read from a single sample in a study of T cells in Graves' hyperthyroidism and ophthalmopathy. TCRdb independently ran MiXCR on the multiplex PCR reads; one entry per CDR3 protein. The sample lists around 97,000 distinct CDR3 sequences, over 45% occurring once. The sample taken for sequencing was blood. The receptors derive from a man between 40 and 49 years old with Graves' hyperthyroidism. Both conserved end residues are part of each CDR3. A D gene is named only where the DNA matches it firmly. Size values are once, few and many counts, or a class for expanded clones, and some rows have none.

J | D | V | size | CDR3 | DNA
TRBJ1-1 | NA | TRBV18 | once | CASSPPRGGGTEAFF | TGTGCCAGCTCACCACCCAGGGGAGGAGGCACTGAAGCTTTCTTT
TRBJ2-5 | TRBD2 | TRBV20-1 | many | CSARDPGGAGETQYF | TGCAGTGCTAGAGATCCGGGGGGGGCCGGGGAGACCCAGTACTTC
TRBJ2-1 | TRBD2 | TRBV7-9 | NA | CASSSSGNGGYNEQFF | TGTGCCAGCAGCAGTAGCGGGAACGGCGGATACAATGAGCAGTTCTTC
TRBJ2-1 | TRBD2 | TRBV7-2 | many | CASKQTSGYNEQFF | TGTGCCAGCAAACAGACTAGCGGCTACAATGAGCAGTTCTTC
TRBJ2-5 | TRBD2 | TRBV7-2 | many | CASSLGAREARETQYF | TGTGCCAGCAGCTTAGGGGCGCGGGAGGCGAGGGAGACCCAGTACTTC
TRBJ2-2 | NA | TRBV6-4 | many | CASSRGSDPAELFF | TGTGCCAGCAGCAGGGGTAGTGATCCCGCGGAGCTGTTTTTT
TRBJ1-2 | NA | TRBV24-1 | NA | CAAPWGGYGYTF | TGTGCCGCGCCATGGGGGGGCTATGGCTACACCTTC
TRBJ2-6 | NA | TRBV5-4 | many | CASSLGPSSGANVLTF | TGTGCCAGCAGCTTGGGCCCGTCCTCTGGGGCCAACGTCCTGACTTTC
TRBJ1-6 | NA | TRBV24-1 | few | CATSDPLHF | TGTGCCACCAGTGATCCCCTCCACTTT
TRBJ2-3 | NA | TRBV7-9 | many | CASSLRNTEDTQYF | TGTGCCAGCAGCTTAAGGAATACTGAAGATACGCAGTATTTT
TRBJ2-7 | NA | TRBV7-7 | many | CARGVSGWNSYEQYF | TGTGCTAGGGGGGTTAGCGGGTGGAACTCCTACGAGCAGTACTTC
TRBJ2-7 | NA | TRBV7-9 | NA | CASSTQGKYEQYF | TGTGCCAGCAGCACCCAGGGGAAGTACGAGCAGTACTTC
TRBJ1-2 | TRBD1 | TRBV11-2 | NA | CASSLVGTGGGSTF | TGTGCCAGCAGCTTAGTGGGGACAGGGGGCGGGAGCACCTTC
TRBJ2-7 | NA | TRBV2 | NA | CASTPLITSSYEQYF | TGTGCCAGCACCCCTCTGATCACGAGCTCCTACGAGCAGTACTTC
TRBJ2-7 | NA | TRBV12-3/TRBV12-4 | NA | CASSWGPIYYEQYF | TGTGCCAGCAGTTGGGGGCCAATATACTACGAGCAGTACTTC
TRBJ1-2 | NA | TRBV5-6 | many | CASSRRQDGYTF | TGTGCCAGCAGCCGGAGACAGGATGGCTACACCTTC
TRBJ2-7 | TRBD1 | TRBV7-8 | many | CASSFSGQATYEQYF | TGTGCCAGCAGCTTTTCAGGACAGGCAACCTACGAGCAGTACTTC
TRBJ1-2 | NA | TRBV29-1 | many | CSVEGVAVHGYTF | TGCAGCGTTGAAGGGGTGGCAGTTCATGGCTACACCTTC
TRBJ2-1 | TRBD2 | TRBV19 | NA | CASSTGTSAYNEQFF | TGTGCCAGTAGTACGGGGACTAGCGCCTACAATGAGCAGTTCTTC
TRBJ1-2 | NA | TRBV7-2 | NA | CASAPAAKVRGYTF | TGTGCCAGCGCGCCGGCCGCCAAGGTTAGGGGCTACACCTTC
TRBJ2-7 | NA | TRBV12-3/TRBV12-4 | NA | CASSFVLAGYEQYF | TGTGCCAGCAGTTTTGTACTAGCAGGCTACGAGCAGTACTTC
TRBJ1-1 | TRBD1 | TRBV5-1 | many | CASSSVPTGMNTEAFF | TGCGCCAGCAGCTCAGTTCCGACAGGGATGAACACTGAAGCTTTCTTT
TRBJ2-2 | NA | TRBV2 | many | CASSEGTGELFF | TGTGCCAGCAGTGAAGGGACCGGGGAGCTGTTTTTT
TRBJ2-3 | NA | TRBV7-9 | NA | CASSGQSGTDTQYF | TGTGCCAGCAGTGGCCAGAGCGGCACAGATACGCAGTATTTT
TRBJ2-7 | NA | TRBV7-8 | many | CASSPPATGAYEQYF | TGTGCCAGCAGCCCCCCGGCGACAGGAGCATACGAGCAGTACTTC
TRBJ1-5 | TRBD1 | TRBV2 | many | CASSRDRNSNQPQHF | TGTGCCAGCAGTAGGGACAGAAATAGCAATCAGCCCCAGCATTTT
TRBJ2-7 | TRBD1 | TRBV29-1 | many | CSAGTGTYEQYF | TGCAGCGCTGGGACAGGGACCTACGAGCAGTACTTC
TRBJ1-1 | NA | TRBV7-9 | many | CASSLGAVEAFF | TGTGCCTCCTCCCTGGGGGCAGTTGAAGCTTTCTTT
TRBJ1-1 | TRBD1 | TRBV2 | many | CASSPTGGAGAEAFF | TGTGCCAGCAGTCCTACAGGGGGCGCCGGCGCTGAAGCTTTCTTT
TRBJ1-2 | TRBD1 | TRBV5-1 | many | CASSWNRGREDGYTF | TGCGCCAGCAGTTGGAACAGGGGGCGCGAGGATGGCTACACCTTC
TRBJ2-2 | NA | TRBV20-1 | many | CSARGQGMDTGELFF | TGCAGTGCTAGGGGGCAGGGGATGGACACCGGGGAGCTGTTTTTT
TRBJ1-2 | TRBD1 | TRBV2 | NA | CASSVVTGEGDYGYTF | TGTGCCAGCAGCGTCGTAACAGGGGAGGGTGACTATGGCTACACCTTC
TRBJ2-2 | NA | TRBV12-3/TRBV12-4 | many | CASRAANTGELFF | TGTGCCAGCAGGGCAGCGAACACCGGGGAGCTGTTTTTT
TRBJ2-5 | NA | TRBV6-4 | many | CASRAGTYQETQYF | TGTGCCAGCAGGGCCGGGACATATCAAGAGACCCAGTACTTC
TRBJ1-1 | NA | TRBV2 | many | CASSFLAENTEAFF | TGTGCCAGCAGCTTCTTGGCGGAGAACACTGAAGCTTTCTTT
TRBJ1-2 | NA | TRBV15 | NA | CATSRVGEGPVDTF | TGTGCCACCAGCAGAGTCGGGGAGGGGCCCGTCGACACCTTC
TRBJ1-1 | NA | TRBV6-1 | many | CASSVDTTPEAFF | TGTGCCAGCAGCGTCGACACTACCCCAGAAGCTTTCTTT
TRBJ1-4 | TRBD1 | TRBV9 | NA | CASSLWDDRGEEKLFF | TGTGCCAGCAGTTTATGGGACGACAGGGGGGAGGAAAAACTGTTTTTT
TRBJ1-5 | NA | TRBV7-9 | NA | CASSLVIGTGRAYEHF | TGTGCCAGCAGCTTAGTTATCGGGACTGGAAGAGCTTACGAGCATTTT
TRBJ1-2 | NA | TRBV7-2 | NA | CASSLVAGINYGYTF | TGTGCCAGCAGCTTAGTAGCGGGGATTAACTATGGCTACACCTTC
TRBJ1-6 | NA | TRBV2 | once | CASSQRGDTEVYNSPLHF | TGTGCCAGCAGTCAGAGGGGTGACACTGAAGTCTATAATTCACCCCTCCACTTT
TRBJ2-1 | TRBD2 | TRBV20-1 | many | CSARVRRPGLATEQFF | TGCAGTGCTAGAGTCAGACGGCCGGGACTAGCGACTGAGCAGTTCTTC
TRBJ1-5 | TRBD1 | TRBV20-1 | many | CSAHGTGNQPQHF | TGCAGTGCTCACGGGACAGGGAATCAGCCCCAGCATTTT
TRBJ2-1 | NA | TRBV11-2 | few | CASSPRLYEQFF | TGTGCCAGCTCACCGAGACTATATGAGCAGTTCTTC